The clone carrying this TCR beta chain turned up a few times. The record originates from a study of blood T cell repertoires in COVID-19. Whole-study context: Researchers got acute and convalescent COVID-19 samples from the United States, Italy and Spain. T cells, B-cell-depleted T cells, or PBMCs supplied cDNA or gDNA.

The germline V gene has CDR1 LNHDA and CDR2 SQIVND (reference sequence). V was clipped by 2 bases and J by 5 bases; unmatched bases: 5. The CDR3 runs 14 residues. Original methodology: Researchers report that nucleated cell counts were estimated from reference gene primer amplification. Using immunoSEQ multiplex PCR, the repertoire was profiled, and TCRdb retains in-frame clones only, with some absent. That table is the source of V, J and clone size, and D and trimming were worked out from the DNA. The profile shows 150,000 to 200,000 clones, 80% to 90% of them singletons. Patients in Seattle were enrolled during active infection, then followed longitudinally.

This chain joins TRBV19 and TRBJ2-7; TRBD1 matches 8 bases. Source material: peripheral blood. This receptor was taken from a woman of 80 years or more with COVID-19, enrolled during active disease. The CDR3 nucleotides are TGTGCCAGTAGTATACCAGGGGGCTTCCACGAGCAGTACTTC. Translation: CASSIPGGFHEQYF.